The sequence of this TCR beta chain was determined in a study of blood T cell repertoires in COVID-19. About the study: There were acute and convalescent COVID-19 samples, and they came from the United States, Italy and Spain. T cells, B-cell-depleted T cells, or PBMCs supplied cDNA or gDNA.

Authors' analysis steps: Estimates of nucleated cell counts were drawn from the amplification of reference gene primers. Assay used: immunoSEQ multiplex PCR; TCRdb lists only in-frame clones, some missing. V, J and clone size derive from that table, while D and trimming were established from the DNA sequence. The sample shows just over 300,000 clones, approximately 86% of them seen only once. What was sequenced was peripheral blood. The TCR originated in a man aged 18 to 30 with active or convalescent COVID-19.

CDR3: CASSPPQGGNTEAFF. CDR3 coding DNA: TGTGCCAGCAGCCCCCCTCAGGGCGGGAACACTGAAGCTTTCTTT. The chain uses TRBV3-1 (or the pseudogene TRBV3-2) and TRBJ1-1; perhaps TRBD1 as D (5 bases). V was clipped by 4 bases and J by 1 base, with 13 bases between them. The CDR3 is 15 amino acids. CDR1 is LGHDT, CDR2 YNNKEL, per germline (reference sequence).